Each of the 22 T cell receptor beta chains below was sequenced from the same sample in a study of memory CD4+ T cells and cytomegalovirus serostatus. Repertoires were generated with immunoSEQ multiplex PCR, while TCRdb's copy carries only in-frame clones and drops some. In the table there are some 87,000 clones, around 80% of which are singletons. The sort gate was single viable CD3+CD4+CD8-CD45RO+ cells for memory CD4+ T cells. Specimen: memory CD4+ T cells from blood. These receptors were obtained from an adult in good health and CMV-seropositive.

The CDR3 bases are TGTGCCAGCAGTCCCCTCGTTTCCGGCAAGCAACGATACAATGAGCAGTTCTTC. Translating gives CASSPLVSGKQRYNEQFF. The rearrangement links TRBV27 to TRBJ2-1; D not resolved. The V end lost 5 bases, the J end lost 4 bases, and 24 bases lay between the germline ends. CDR1 is MNHEY, CDR2 SMNVEV, per germline (reference sequence). CDR3 length: 18 amino acids.

V gene TRBV19 combines with J gene TRBJ2-5, with TRBD1 identical over 12 bases. V shed 3 bases and J 4 bases; nucleotides not matched to a gene: 9. Germline V CDR1 and CDR2: LNHDA, SQIVND (reference sequence). The CDR3 extends over 17 amino acids. The CDR3 nucleotides are TGTGCCAGTAGTATGGGCGCCGGGACAGGGGGCGCAGAGACCCAGTACTTC. Protein sequence: CASSMGAGTGGAETQYF. Full variable domain (outside the CDR3, taken from reference TRBV19 and TRBJ2-5): DGGITQSPKYLFRKEGQNVTLSCEQNLNHDAMYWYRQDPGQGLRLIYYSQIVNDFQKGDIAEGYSVSREKKESFPLTVTSAQKNPTAFYLCASSMGAGTGGAETQYFGPGTRLLVL.

This clone came up a few times. The rearrangement links TRBV19 to TRBJ2-7, with D perhaps TRBD1 (6 bases). This CDR3 contains 14 residues. The V and J ends lost 6 bases and 1 base respectively, with 13 bases between them. The germline CDR1 and CDR2 sequences are LNHDA and SQIVND (reference sequence). The CDR3: CASRDRRTSYEQYF. In DNA, the CDR3 is TGTGCCAGTAGGGACAGACGCACGTCCTACGAGCAGTACTTC.

The rearrangement links TRBV19 to TRBJ1-1; the match to TRBD1 covers 8 bases. This CDR3 comprises 15 residues. Germline V lookup: CDR1 LNHDA, CDR2 SQIVND (reference sequence). The J segment lost 3 bases and the V segment lost 3 bases, leaving 6 bases of the junction unmatched. The DNA for the CDR3 is TGTGCCAGTAGTATGAATCGGGACAGGTACACTGAAGCTTTCTTT. This codes for CASSMNRDRYTEAFF.

Many counts were recorded for this clone. The V and J genes are TRBV5-1 and TRBJ1-1; TRBD1 might be the D (5 bases). CDR1 is SGHRS and CDR2 is YFSETQ in the germline V gene. V lost 0 bases to trimming and J lost 6 bases, with 18 bases between them. The CDR3 covers 16 residues. In DNA form, the CDR3 reads TGCGCCAGCAGCTTGGTATCATTGATTGGGGGAGCTGAAGCTTTCTTT. Residues: CASSLVSLIGGAEAFF.

The chain couples TRBV7-8 to TRBJ1-2; perhaps TRBD1 as D (6 bases). Germline V CDR1 and CDR2: SGHVS, FQNEAQ. This CDR3 spans 15 amino acids. Between the trimmed V and J ends, which lost 5 bases and 2 bases, there was a span of 15 bases. Here the CDR3 reads CASSPSGGANYGYTF. CDR3 bases: TGTGCCAGCAGCCCTAGCGGGGGCGCCAACTATGGCTACACCTTC.

The chain joins TRBV7-9 to TRBJ1-5; 9 bases align to TRBD1. Germline-derived CDR1 and CDR2 are SEHNR and FQNEAQ (reference sequence). With V trimmed by 3 bases and J by 6 bases, 6 bases remained unmatched. The CDR3 spans 15 residues. The CDR3 region is CASSLGQGGTQPQHF. Here the CDR3 DNA reads TGTGCCAGCAGCTTGGGACAGGGAGGCACTCAGCCCCAGCATTTT.

The chain combines TRBV6-5 with TRBJ2-5; D remains unclear. Germline CDR1 is MNHEY and CDR2 is SVGAGI. The V end lost 2 bases, the J end lost 0 bases, and 7 bases lay between the germline ends. CDR3 length: 14 residues. CDR3 sequence (DNA): TGTGCCAGCAGTTACGACACCAACCAAGAGACCCAGTACTTC. Amino acid sequence: CASSYDTNQETQYF.

This clone counts as medium-sized. The chain's CDR3 is CASRHPPGTLYNEQFF. The CDR3 region has the DNA TGTGCCAGCAGGCATCCTCCCGGGACACTATACAATGAGCAGTTCTTC. The genes are TRBV7-9 and TRBJ2-1; TRBD1 might be the D (6 bases). The CDR3 contains 16 residues. V lost 6 bases, J lost 4 bases, and 19 bases lay in between. Germline CDR1 SEHNR, CDR2 FQNEAQ (reference sequence).

The chain has TRBV28 and TRBJ1-5; D is possibly TRBD1 (6 bases). The CDR3 consists of 15 residues. Trimming pared 6 bases from V and 5 bases from J, leaving 17 bases between. The germline V gene has CDR1 MDHEN and CDR2 SYDVKM. The CDR3 sequence is CASSQQGSSHQPQHF. DNA of the CDR3: TGTGCCAGCAGCCAACAGGGAAGTTCTCATCAGCCCCAGCATTTT. The full variable domain, rest sourced from reference TRBV28 and TRBJ1-5, is DVKVTQSSRYLVKRTGEKVFLECVQDMDHENMFWYRQDPGLGLRLIYFSYDVKMKEKGDIPEGYSVSREKKERFSLILESASTNQTSMYLCASSQQGSSHQPQHFGDGTRLSIL.

V is TRBV2 and J is TRBJ2-2, with a weak D call TRBD2 (6 bases). The V gene lost 7 bases and the J gene lost 0 bases, with 12 bases spanning the gap. The CDR3 runs 15 residues. CDR1 and CDR2 from the germline V gene are SNHLY and FYNNEI. The CDR3 here is CASTSGHANTGELFF. The CDR3 DNA reads TGTGCCAGCACAAGCGGGCACGCGAACACCGGGGAGCTGTTTTTT.

This chain uses TRBV11-2 with TRBJ1-3; 8 nucleotides agree with TRBD1. CDR3 length: 16 amino acids. Germline loops: CDR1 SGHAT, CDR2 FQNNGV. V lost 5 bases, J lost 4 bases, and 10 bases stayed unmatched. CDR3 loop: CASSPDRGSAGNTIYF. In nucleotides, the CDR3 is TGTGCCAGCAGCCCAGACAGGGGATCGGCCGGAAACACCATATATTTT.

The V call is TRBV20-1, the J call TRBJ2-7; weak D call: TRBD2 (6 bases). Germline V CDR1 and CDR2: DFQATT, SNEGSKA (reference sequence). V lost 2 bases to trimming and J lost 6 bases, with 8 bases between them. The CDR3 covers 11 residues. The CDR3 DNA sequence: TGCAGTGCTAGATACGGGGGCGAGCAGTACTTC. This encodes CSARYGGEQYF.

The J gene is TRBJ2-1, the V gene TRBV7-3, with a possible D match to TRBD1 (6 bases). The CDR3 runs to 14 residues. Trimming removed 2 bases from V and 7 bases from J, with 12 bases in between. Germline CDR1 is SGHTA and CDR2 is FQGTGA. The DNA for the CDR3 is TGTGCCAGCAGCTTAGGGGGCCAAGGAAATGAGCAGTTCTTC. Its protein product is CASSLGGQGNEQFF.

The table lists this clone with a few counts. V is TRBV5-6 and J is TRBJ2-5; D unclear. Germline V gene lookup returns CDR1 SGHDT and CDR2 YYEEEE. Trimming cost V 4 bases and J 3 bases, with 4 bases left between them. The CDR3 loop spans 11 amino acids. As DNA, the CDR3 is TGTGCCAGCAGCCGCGAAGAGACCCAGTACTTC. Its translation is CASSREETQYF.

Only a few counts were recorded for this clone. V usage is TRBV2 and J usage is TRBJ2-1; TRBD2 is a possible D gene (6 bases). This CDR3 is 15 amino acids long. Germline values: CDR1 SNHLY, CDR2 FYNNEI. Trimming left V 7 bases short and J 2 bases short, with 15 bases between. The CDR3: CASIPGLGAYNEQFF. The DNA for the CDR3 is TGTGCCAGCATCCCGGGACTCGGGGCCTACAATGAGCAGTTCTTC.

This clone was counted once. This sample also contains other DNA sequences that code for the same CDR3. This sequence joins TRBV28 and TRBJ2-2; 8 bases match TRBD2. CDR1 is MDHEN, CDR2 SYDVKM, per germline. The CDR3 has 14 amino acids. The J segment lost 4 bases and the V segment lost 6 bases, leaving 4 bases of the junction unmatched. CDR3 sequence reads: CASSTSGSTGELFF. CDR3 bases: TGTGCCAGCAGCACCAGCGGGAGCACCGGGGAGCTGTTTTTT.

The genes are TRBV5-1 and TRBJ1-1; D possibly corresponds to TRBD1 (5 bases). V lost 5 bases and J lost 10, with 21 bases in between. The CDR3 totals 14 residues. In germline, CDR1 is SGHRS, CDR2 YFSETQ. The CDR3 reads CASSSGTLGESAFF. Written as DNA, the CDR3 is TGCGCCAGCAGTTCCGGGACGCTTGGGGAATCAGCTTTCTTT.

CDR3 DNA sequence: TGTGCCAGCAGTAGGACAGCCACGAACACTGAAGCTTTCTTT. It codes for CASSRTATNTEAFF. The V call is TRBV6-4, the J call TRBJ1-1, with D possibly TRBD1 on 6 matching bases. V was clipped by 5 bases and J by 1 base, with 11 bases between them. Per the germline V gene, CDR1 is MRHNA and CDR2 is SNTAGT. The CDR3 contains 14 residues.

This chain joins TRBV5-1 and TRBJ1-4; TRBD1 might be the D (5 bases). The CDR3 is 15 amino acids. Germline CDR1 is SGHRS and CDR2 is YFSETQ. The ends were cut back, 0 bases at V and 3 bases at J, with 9 bases in the middle. This CDR3 reads CASSLADSPNEKLFF. CDR3 nucleotide sequence: TGCGCCAGCAGCTTGGCCGACAGTCCTAATGAAAAACTGTTTTTT. Complete variable domain (other parts from reference TRBV5-1 and TRBJ1-4): KAGVTQTPRYLIKTRGQQVTLSCSPISGHRSVSWYQQTPGQGLQFLFEYFSETQRNKGNFPGRFSGRQFSNSRSEMNVSTLELGDSALYLCASSLADSPNEKLFFGSGTQLSVL.

For the CDR3, the DNA is TGCGCCAGCAGCTTGGTCGGGGGGCAGGGTTCGGGCGACTATGGCTACACCTTC. This translates into CASSLVGGQGSGDYGYTF. V gene TRBV5-1 combines with J gene TRBJ1-2; maybe TRBD1 (6 bases). Germline loops: CDR1 SGHRS, CDR2 YFSETQ. The CDR3 has 18 amino acids. V was trimmed by 0 bases and J by 3 bases, leaving 21 bases between them.

A few counts support this clone. The rearrangement joins TRBV29-1 to TRBJ2-1; TRBD2 agrees at 11 bases. Germline assignment: CDR1 SQVTM and CDR2 ANQGSEA. CDR3 length: 13 residues. Trimming took 4 bases from V and 8 from J; bases not matched to a gene: 4. Written as DNA, the CDR3 is TGCAGCGTTGGACTAGCGGGATTTGATGAGCAGTTCTTC. Residues: CSVGLAGFDEQFF.